The 3 T cell receptor beta chains given below trace back to one sample, sequenced in a study of human T cells and chemical hapten exposure (dated by TCRdb to about 2021). Reading the label with the study, this specimen's time point is: patch test 3, about 24 weeks after DPC sensitization. Interpreted using the paper, the treatment or condition label stands for: therapeutic diphenylcyclopropenone sensitization with weekly scalp DPC. The library was produced with RACE. The sequencer was a NextSeq 500. The raw public reads went through TCRdb reprocessing: fastp at Q25, MiXCR clone calling, in-frame beta chains kept. Duplicate CDR3 protein sequences are folded into a single record with the most common DNA and genes. The table for this sample lists about 71,000 distinct CDR3 sequences; 11% of them were counted only once. The ten largest clones represent 1.4% of the sample. The sample here was whole blood, taken in connection with sensitization to the hapten diphenylcyclopropenone (DPC). These receptors originate from a woman in her fifties or sixties with alopecia areata. Some clones in this sample may be carry-over from other donors' samples.

V gene TRBV18 combines with J gene TRBJ2-1, with 7 bases matching TRBD2. The trim removed 2 bases at V and 6 bases at J, leaving 4 bases unmatched. The germline V gene encodes CDR1 KGHSH and CDR2 LQKENI. The CDR3 loop spans 14 amino acids. The DNA of the CDR3 is TGTGCCAGCTCACCAGGTCTAGCGGTCAATGAGCAGTTCTTC. Encoded protein: CASSPGLAVNEQFF.

The V and J genes are TRBV4-1 and TRBJ1-6; a weak D match, TRBD1 (5 bases). The ends were cut back, 0 bases at V and 18 bases at J, with 15 bases in the middle. CDR3 length equals 13 residues. CDR1 and CDR2 from the germline V gene are MGHRA and YSYEKL. The CDR3: CASSQDPGTAHHF. The CDR3 DNA is TGCGCCAGCAGCCAAGATCCCGGGACCGCGCACCACTTT.

This clonotype occurred many times. The chain carries TRBV29-1 and TRBJ2-2; 9 bases are shared with TRBD1. Per germline, CDR1 SQVTM and CDR2 ANQGSEA. CDR3 size: 14 residues. After removal of 6 bases from V and 6 bases from J, the junction contained 8 bases not matched to a gene. The CDR3 bases are TGCAGCGTAATCCCGGGACAGGGTTCCGGGGAGCTGTTTTTT. Its protein product is CSVIPGQGSGELFF.